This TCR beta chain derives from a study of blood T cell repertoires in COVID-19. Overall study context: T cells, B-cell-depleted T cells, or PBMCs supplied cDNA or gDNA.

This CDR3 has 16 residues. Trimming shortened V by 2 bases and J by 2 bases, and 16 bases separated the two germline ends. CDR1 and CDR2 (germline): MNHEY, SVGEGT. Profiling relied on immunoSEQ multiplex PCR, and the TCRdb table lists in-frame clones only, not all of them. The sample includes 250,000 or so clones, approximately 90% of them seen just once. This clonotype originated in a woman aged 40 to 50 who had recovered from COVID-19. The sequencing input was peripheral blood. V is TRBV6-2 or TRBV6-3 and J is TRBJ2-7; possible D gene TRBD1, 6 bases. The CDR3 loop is CASSYHPNREPYEQYF. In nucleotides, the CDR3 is TGTGCCAGCAGTTACCACCCTAACAGGGAGCCCTACGAGCAGTACTTC.